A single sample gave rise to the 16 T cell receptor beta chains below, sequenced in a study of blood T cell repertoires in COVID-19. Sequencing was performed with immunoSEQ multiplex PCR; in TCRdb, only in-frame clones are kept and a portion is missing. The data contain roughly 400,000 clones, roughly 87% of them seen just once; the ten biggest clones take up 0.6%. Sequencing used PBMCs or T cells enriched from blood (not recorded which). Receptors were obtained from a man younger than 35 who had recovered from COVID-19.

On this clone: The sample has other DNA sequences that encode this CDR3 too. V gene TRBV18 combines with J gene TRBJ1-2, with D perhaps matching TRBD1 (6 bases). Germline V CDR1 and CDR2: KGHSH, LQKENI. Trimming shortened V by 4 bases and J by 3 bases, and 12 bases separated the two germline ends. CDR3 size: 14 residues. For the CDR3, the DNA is TGTGCCAGCTCACAACAGGGAGGGGACTATGGCTACACCTTC. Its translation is CASSQQGGDYGYTF.

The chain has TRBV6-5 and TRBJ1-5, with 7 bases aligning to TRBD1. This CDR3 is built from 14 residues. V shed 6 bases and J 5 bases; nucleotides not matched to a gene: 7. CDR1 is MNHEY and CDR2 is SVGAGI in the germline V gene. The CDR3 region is CASRKPTGYQPQHF. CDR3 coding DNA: TGTGCCAGCAGAAAACCGACAGGGTATCAGCCCCAGCATTTT.

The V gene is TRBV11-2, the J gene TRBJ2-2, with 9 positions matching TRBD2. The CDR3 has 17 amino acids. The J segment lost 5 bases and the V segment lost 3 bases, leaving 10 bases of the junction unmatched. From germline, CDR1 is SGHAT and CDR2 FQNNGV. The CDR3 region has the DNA TGTGCCAGCAGCTTGGTTTTGAGCGGGAGGAGTACCGGGGAGCTGTTTTTT. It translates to CASSLVLSGRSTGELFF.

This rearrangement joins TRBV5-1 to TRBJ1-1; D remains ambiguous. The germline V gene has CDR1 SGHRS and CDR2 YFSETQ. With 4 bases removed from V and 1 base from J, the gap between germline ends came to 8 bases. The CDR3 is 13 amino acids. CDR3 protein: CASSVTANTEAFF. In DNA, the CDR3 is TGCGCCAGCAGCGTAACAGCGAACACTGAAGCTTTCTTT.

The CDR3, as DNA: TGCAGCGTTCTATACGTATCTGGCGGGACTAGCGGGAGCGCCTACGAGCAGTACTTC. This sequence encodes CSVLYVSGGTSGSAYEQYF. The gene calls are TRBV29-1 and TRBJ2-7; 14 bases are a match to TRBD2. The CDR3 runs 19 residues. Germline-derived CDR1 and CDR2 are SQVTM and ANQGSEA. J gave up 2 bases and V 5 bases, and 17 bases lay outside the gene matches.

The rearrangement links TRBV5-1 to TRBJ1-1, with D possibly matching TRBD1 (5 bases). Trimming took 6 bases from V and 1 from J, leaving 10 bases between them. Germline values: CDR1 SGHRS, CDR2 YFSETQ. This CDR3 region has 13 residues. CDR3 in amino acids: CASTGHENTEAFF. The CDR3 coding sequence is TGCGCCAGCACTGGACACGAGAACACTGAAGCTTTCTTT.

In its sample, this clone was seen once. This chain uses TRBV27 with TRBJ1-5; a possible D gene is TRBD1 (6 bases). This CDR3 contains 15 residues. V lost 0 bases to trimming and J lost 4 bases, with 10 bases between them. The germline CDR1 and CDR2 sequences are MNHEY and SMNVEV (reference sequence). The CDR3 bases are TGTGCCAGCAGTTTATCGACAGGTCGGAATCAGCCCCAGCATTTT. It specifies CASSLSTGRNQPQHF.

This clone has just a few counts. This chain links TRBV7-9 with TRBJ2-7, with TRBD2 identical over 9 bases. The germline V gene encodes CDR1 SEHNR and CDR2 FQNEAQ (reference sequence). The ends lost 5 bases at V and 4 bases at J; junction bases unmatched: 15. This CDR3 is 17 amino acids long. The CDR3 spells CASSPPAGLASQYEQYF. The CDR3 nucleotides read TGTGCCAGCAGCCCCCCAGCAGGACTAGCGTCACAATACGAGCAGTACTTC.

This CDR3 is CASSVSGTGALGYTF. The CDR3 region has the DNA TGTGCCAGCAGCGTTTCCGGGACAGGGGCTTTGGGCTACACCTTC. The chain joins TRBV9 to TRBJ1-2; 10 bases are shared with TRBD1. V gave up 2 bases and J gave up 8 bases; unmatched junction bases: 9. The CDR3 contains 15 residues. The germline gives CDR1 SGDLS, CDR2 YYNGEE.

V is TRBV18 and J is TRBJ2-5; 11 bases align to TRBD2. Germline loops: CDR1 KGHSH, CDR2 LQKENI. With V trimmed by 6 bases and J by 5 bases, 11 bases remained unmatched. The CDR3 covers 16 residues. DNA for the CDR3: TGTGCCAGCTCGCTCACTAGCGGGAGAGTAAAGGAGACCCAGTACTTC. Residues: CASSLTSGRVKETQYF.

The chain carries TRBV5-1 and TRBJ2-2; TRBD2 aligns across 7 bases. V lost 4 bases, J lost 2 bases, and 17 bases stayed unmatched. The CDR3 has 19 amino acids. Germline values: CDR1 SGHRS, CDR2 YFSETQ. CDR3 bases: TGCGCCAGCAGCCCACCCCCACCCGACGGGAGGCAAAACACCGGGGAGCTGTTTTTT. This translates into CASSPPPPDGRQNTGELFF.

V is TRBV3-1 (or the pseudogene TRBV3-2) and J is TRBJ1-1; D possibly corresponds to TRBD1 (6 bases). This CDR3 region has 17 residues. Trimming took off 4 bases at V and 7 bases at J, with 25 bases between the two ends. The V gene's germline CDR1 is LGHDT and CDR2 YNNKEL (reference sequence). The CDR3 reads CASSPGGGGTGYGEAFF. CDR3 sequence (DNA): TGTGCCAGCAGCCCAGGAGGGGGGGGGACCGGCTACGGTGAAGCTTTCTTT.

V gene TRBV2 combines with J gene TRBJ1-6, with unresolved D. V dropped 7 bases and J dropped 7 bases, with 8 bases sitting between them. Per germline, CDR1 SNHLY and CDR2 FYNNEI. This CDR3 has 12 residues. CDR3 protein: CASNSPNSPLHF. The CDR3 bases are TGTGCCAGCAACAGTCCCAATTCACCCCTCCACTTT.

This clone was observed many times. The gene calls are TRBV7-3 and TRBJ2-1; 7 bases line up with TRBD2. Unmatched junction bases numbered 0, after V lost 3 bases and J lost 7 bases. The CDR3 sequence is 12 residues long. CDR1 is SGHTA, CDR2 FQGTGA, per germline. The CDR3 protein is CASSFSGNEQFF. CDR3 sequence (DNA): TGTGCCAGCAGCTTTAGCGGGAATGAGCAGTTCTTC.

The CDR3 bases are TGTGCCAGCTCAGGGGGGTCCGGGGAGACCCAGTACTTC. Its protein product is CASSGGSGETQYF. The chain links TRBV18 to TRBJ2-5; TRBD2 might be the D (6 bases). The CDR3 has 13 residues. CDR1 and CDR2 (germline): KGHSH, LQKENI. Trimming cost V 5 bases and J 5 bases, with 12 bases left between them. Full variable domain (outside the CDR3, taken from reference TRBV18 and TRBJ2-5): NAGVMQNPRHLVRRRGQEARLRCSPMKGHSHVYWYRQLPEEGLKFMVYLQKENIIDESGMPKERFSAEFPKEGPSILRIQQVVRGDSAAYFCASSGGSGETQYFGPGTRLLVL.

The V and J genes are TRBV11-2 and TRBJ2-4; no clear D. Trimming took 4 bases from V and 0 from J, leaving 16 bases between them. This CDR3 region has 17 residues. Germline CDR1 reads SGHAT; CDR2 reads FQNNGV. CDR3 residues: CASSSTRGPIAKNIQYF. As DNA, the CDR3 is TGTGCCAGCAGCTCAACCCGTGGGCCGATAGCCAAAAACATTCAGTACTTC. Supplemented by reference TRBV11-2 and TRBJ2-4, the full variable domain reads EAGVAQSPRYKIIEKRQSVAFWCNPISGHATLYWYQQILGQGPKLLIQFQNNGVVDDSQLPKDRFSAERLKGVDSTLKIQPAKLEDSAVYLCASSSTRGPIAKNIQYFGAGTRLSVL.